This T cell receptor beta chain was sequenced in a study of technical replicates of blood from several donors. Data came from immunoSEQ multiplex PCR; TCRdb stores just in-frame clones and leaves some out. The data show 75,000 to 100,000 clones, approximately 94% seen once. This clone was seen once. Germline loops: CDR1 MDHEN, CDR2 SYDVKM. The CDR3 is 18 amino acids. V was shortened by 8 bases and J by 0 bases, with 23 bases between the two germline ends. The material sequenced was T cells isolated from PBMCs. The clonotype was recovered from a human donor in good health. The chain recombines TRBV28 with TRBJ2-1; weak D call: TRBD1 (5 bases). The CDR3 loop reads CASAYRALDRSSYNEQFF. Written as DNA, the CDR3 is TGTGCCAGCGCCTACCGGGCATTAGACAGAAGCTCCTACAATGAGCAGTTCTTC.